The T cell receptor (beta chain) under discussion was sequenced for a study of blood T cells in healthy people across ages (dated by TCRdb to the mid-2010s). In terms of the full investigation: In model experiments, template switching captured roughly one uniquely barcoded TCR beta cDNA molecule for every two T cells. For two donors (one aged 18 to 29 and one aged 80 or older), the study analyzed two additional independent replicas of 1 million unique cDNA reads from the same blood draw. To track age-related changes in TCR beta repertoire diversity, the study relied on deep sequencing normalized with unique cDNA molecular identifiers. To avoid experimental bias, donors of different ages were distributed randomly across sequencing lanes. Four age groups were formed from the donors: young (average about 17 years), middle-aged (around 40), aged (62) and long-lived (around 82). Points the paper makes about the study in general: There was a strong correlation between observed TCR beta diversity and the percentage of naive T cells measured by flow cytometry. The CMV infection status of donors was not known, potentially confounding age-related changes in expanded clonotypes. Observed TCR beta diversity per million T cells fell roughly linearly with age, and a significant reduction was already apparent by age about 38. Bulk unsorted PBMC profiling prevented conclusive comparison of naive and antigen-experienced compartments. Estimates of total diversity from one million sequenced T cells were regarded as lower bounds and underestimates. Compared with the aged group, the long-lived group had more naive CD4+ T cells, fewer expanded clones and increased TCR diversity, a pattern suggesting age selection.

Donors were a few dozen systemically healthy Caucasian individuals from Russia aged about 6 to 100 years. Roughly 10 milliliters of peripheral blood were drawn from each donor into EDTA-treated Vacutainer tubes. Ficoll-Paque density-gradient centrifugation was used to isolate PBMCs, with at least 6 million obtained per sample. Total RNA, at least 5.5 micrograms per sample, was extracted from PBMCs with Trizol reagent. For every donor, an aliquot of PBMCs went through flow cytometry to measure the percentages of naive CD45RAhigh/CD27high T cells. This clonotype was counted at least ten times. The antigen this receptor binds is unknown. It has no much larger one-base neighbor in the sample; base qualities were not kept. Library generation was performed with 5' RACE. Sequencing was performed on an Illumina HiSeq 2500. A second PCR of about 7 to 12 cycles was run with a J-beta primer mix and a sample-barcoded 5' primer. A unique molecular identifier was introduced onto each TCR beta cDNA molecule by a template-switch 5' adaptor carrying 12 random nucleotides. Each sample yielded at least 2.5 million CDR3-containing paired-end reads. The Mint cDNA synthesis kit, primed by a TRBC-specific oligonucleotide, was used to synthesize first-strand cDNA from all RNA. All cDNA was treated with uracil-DNA glycosylase and then went through a first 18-cycle PCR with the universal primers M1SS and BC2_uni_R. The study's processing was this. For normalization, 1 million high-quality reads were randomly selected from each sample, with every read carrying a distinct molecular identifier. Instead of being binned into consensus sequences, reads that shared molecular identifiers were thrown out. MiTCR, with a Q25 quality threshold and the strictest error-elimination algorithm, was used for CDR3 identification, clonotype clustering and error correction. Lower-bound total TCR beta diversity was estimated with a nonparametric unseen species model using Euler transformation. TCRdb ran its own pipeline on the public reads, namely fastp trimming at Q25 and MiXCR clone calling, and kept in-frame beta chains. Each CDR3 protein appears once, grouped with its most common genes and DNA. These V and J calls originate from TCRdb's pipeline instead of the authors' own analysis. The sample records roughly 680,000 distinct CDR3 sequences, about 50% of which are singletons. Approximately 15% of the sample belongs to the ten largest clones.

Including the terminal cysteine and phenylalanine, the CDR3 comprises 14 residues. CDR3 DNA is the only sequence kept; it has 42 bases, read in frame from the first base. The germline V gene (reference sequence) specifies MNHEY as CDR1 and SMNVEV as CDR2. V lost 7 bases and J lost 2 bases; the stretch between them is 14 bases long. The sequence came from a woman older than 75 in good health. The chain is encoded by TRBV27 joined to TRBJ2-5, with no confident D gene call. The specimen sequenced was blood. This receptor carries the CDR3 CASTLGFSQETQYF. Read as DNA, the sequence is TGTGCCAGCACTCTAGGGTTCTCACAAGAGACCCAGTACTTC.